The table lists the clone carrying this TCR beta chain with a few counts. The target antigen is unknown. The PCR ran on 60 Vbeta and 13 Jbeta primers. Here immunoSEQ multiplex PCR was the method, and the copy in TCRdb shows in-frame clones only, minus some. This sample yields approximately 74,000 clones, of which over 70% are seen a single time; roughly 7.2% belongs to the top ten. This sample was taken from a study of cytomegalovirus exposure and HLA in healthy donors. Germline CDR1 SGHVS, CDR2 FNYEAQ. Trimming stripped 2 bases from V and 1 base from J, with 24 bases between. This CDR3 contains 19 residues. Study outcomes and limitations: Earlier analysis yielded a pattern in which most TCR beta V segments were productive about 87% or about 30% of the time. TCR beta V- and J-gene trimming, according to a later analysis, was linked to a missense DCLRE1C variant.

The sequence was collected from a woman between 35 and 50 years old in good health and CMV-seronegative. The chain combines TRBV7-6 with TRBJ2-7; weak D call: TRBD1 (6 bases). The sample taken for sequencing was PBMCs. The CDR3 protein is CASSLQPSPTGTWSYEQYF. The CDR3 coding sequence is TGTGCCAGCAGCTTACAGCCCTCTCCGACAGGCACATGGTCCTACGAGCAGTACTTC.